What follows describes a single T cell receptor beta chain. Its antigen is not identified. The data are from a study of cytomegalovirus exposure and HLA in healthy donors. 13 Jbeta primers and 60 Vbeta primers were used for the PCR. Method: immunoSEQ multiplex PCR; TCRdb's copy keeps in-frame clones and lacks some. The data show roughly 280,000 clones, with roughly 70% seen just once and approximately 2.3% held by the top ten. Overall study findings and caveats: V- and J-gene trimming of TCR beta was linked (in a later analysis) to a missense DCLRE1C variant. Cytomegalovirus-associated status was assigned to 164 TCR beta chains.

Nominally healthy donors provided the samples, though records likely missed some immune exposures. This CDR3 comprises 13 residues. Trimming removed 5 bases from V and 8 bases from J, with 12 bases in between. Germline lookup yields CDR1 SGHVS and CDR2 FNYEAQ. The sequencing input was PBMCs. The sequence derives from a female donor in good health and CMV-seronegative. The chain has TRBV7-6 and TRBJ1-4; D not resolved. CDR3 coding DNA: TGTGCCAGCAGCCCCGACCGGGTGGAAAAACTGTTTTTT. Its protein product is CASSPDRVEKLFF.